The subject of this entry is one T cell receptor beta chain. Its antigen is not known. Sample-barcoded 5' priming and a J-beta primer mix drove a second PCR of roughly 6 to 12 cycles. TCRdb recomputed calls from the 5' RACE reads with MiXCR, one row per CDR3 protein. This table holds over 1,200,000 distinct CDR3 sequences, 55% to 75% found once. Roughly 10 milliliters of peripheral blood were drawn from each donor. Total RNA, at least 5.5 micrograms per sample, came from PBMCs. The entry originates in a study of blood T cells in healthy people across ages. General study findings and limits: As age increased, TCR beta diversity per million T cells fell in a roughly linear fashion. Because sorting was not performed, PBMCs prevented conclusive naive versus antigen-experienced comparison.

Per germline, CDR1 SGHTA and CDR2 FQGNSA. The CDR3 spans 12 residues. V lost 7 bases, J lost 6 bases, and 0 bases stayed unmatched. Sequenced material: blood. This chain links TRBV7-2 with TRBJ2-1; 10 bases are shared with TRBD2. This sequence was found in a man aged 18-30 years in good health. The DNA of the CDR3 is TGTGCCAGCAAGCGGGAGGGCAATGAGCAGTTCTTC. Its translation is CASKREGNEQFF.